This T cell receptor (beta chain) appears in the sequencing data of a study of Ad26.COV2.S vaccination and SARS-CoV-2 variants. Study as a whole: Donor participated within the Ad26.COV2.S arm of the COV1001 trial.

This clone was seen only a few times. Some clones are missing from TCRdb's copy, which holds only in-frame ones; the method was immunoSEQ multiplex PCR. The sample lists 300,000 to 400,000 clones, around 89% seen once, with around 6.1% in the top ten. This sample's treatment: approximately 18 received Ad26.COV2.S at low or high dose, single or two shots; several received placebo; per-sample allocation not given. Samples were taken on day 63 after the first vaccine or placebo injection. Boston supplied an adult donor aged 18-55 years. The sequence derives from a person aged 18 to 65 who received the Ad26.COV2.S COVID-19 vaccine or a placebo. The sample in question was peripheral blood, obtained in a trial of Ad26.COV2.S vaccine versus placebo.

The CDR3 DNA follows: TGTGCCAGCAGCTTATCTGGGAACACTGAAGCTTTCTTT. It yields the protein CASSLSGNTEAFF. The J gene is TRBJ1-1, the V gene TRBV7-3; D is unclear. V was pared by 2 bases and J by 1 base, with 5 bases between. The length of the CDR3 is 13 residues. Germline V gene lookup returns CDR1 SGHTA and CDR2 FQGTGA.